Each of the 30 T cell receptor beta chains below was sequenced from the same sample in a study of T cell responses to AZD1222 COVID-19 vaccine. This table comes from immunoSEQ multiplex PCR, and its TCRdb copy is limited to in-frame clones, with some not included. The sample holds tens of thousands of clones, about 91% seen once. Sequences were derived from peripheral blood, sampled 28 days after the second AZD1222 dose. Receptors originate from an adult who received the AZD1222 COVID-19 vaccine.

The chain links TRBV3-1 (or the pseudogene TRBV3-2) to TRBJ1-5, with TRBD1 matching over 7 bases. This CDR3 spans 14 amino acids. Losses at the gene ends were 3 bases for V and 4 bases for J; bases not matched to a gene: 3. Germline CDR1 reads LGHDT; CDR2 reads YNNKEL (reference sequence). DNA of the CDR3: TGTGCCAGCAGCCAGGGACAGCCAAATCAGCCCCAGCATTTT. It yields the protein CASSQGQPNQPQHF.

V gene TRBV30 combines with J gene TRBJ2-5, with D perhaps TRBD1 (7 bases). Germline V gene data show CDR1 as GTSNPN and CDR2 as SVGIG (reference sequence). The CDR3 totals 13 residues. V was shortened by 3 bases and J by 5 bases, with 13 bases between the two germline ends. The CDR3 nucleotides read TGTGCCTGGAGAGGAGGGGGCTTGGAGACCCAGTACTTC. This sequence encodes CAWRGGGLETQYF.

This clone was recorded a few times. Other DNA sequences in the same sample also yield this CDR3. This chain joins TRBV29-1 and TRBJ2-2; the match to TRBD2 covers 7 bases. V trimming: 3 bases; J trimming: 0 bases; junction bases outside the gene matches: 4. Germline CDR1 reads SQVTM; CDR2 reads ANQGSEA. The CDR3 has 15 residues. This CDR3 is CSVDPGGANTGELFF. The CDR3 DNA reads TGCAGCGTTGACCCGGGAGGAGCGAACACCGGGGAGCTGTTTTTT.

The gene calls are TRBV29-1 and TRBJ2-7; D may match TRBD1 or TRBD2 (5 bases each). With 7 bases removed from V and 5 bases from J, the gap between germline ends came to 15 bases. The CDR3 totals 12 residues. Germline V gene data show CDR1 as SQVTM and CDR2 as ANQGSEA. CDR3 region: CSAGAFGNEQYF. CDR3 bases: TGCAGCGCCGGGGCTTTCGGGAACGAGCAGTACTTC.

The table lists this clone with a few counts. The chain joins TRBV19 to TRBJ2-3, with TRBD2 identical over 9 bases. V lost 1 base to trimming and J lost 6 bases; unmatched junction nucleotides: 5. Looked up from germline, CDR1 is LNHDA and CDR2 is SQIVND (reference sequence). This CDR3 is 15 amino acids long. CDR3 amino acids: CASSIGSGRLDTQYF. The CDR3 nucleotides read TGTGCCAGTAGTATAGGTAGCGGGAGACTCGATACGCAGTATTTT.

DNA for the CDR3: TGTGCCTGGAGTGAAAGGGTGGGACAGCCCCAGCATTTT. This gives the protein CAWSERVGQPQHF. This chain joins TRBV30 and TRBJ1-5; D is unclear. The CDR3 covers 13 residues. Looked up from germline, CDR1 is GTSNPN and CDR2 is SVGIG (reference sequence). The V gene lost 1 base and the J gene lost 7 bases, with 11 bases spanning the gap.

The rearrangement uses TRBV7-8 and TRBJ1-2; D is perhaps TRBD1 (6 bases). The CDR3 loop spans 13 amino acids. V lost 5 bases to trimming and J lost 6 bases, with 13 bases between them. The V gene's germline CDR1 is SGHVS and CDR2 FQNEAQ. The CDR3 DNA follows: TGTGCCAGCAGCCTAACCAGGGGTCATGGCTACACCTTC. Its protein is CASSLTRGHGYTF. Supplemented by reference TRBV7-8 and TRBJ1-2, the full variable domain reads GAGVSQSPRYKVAKRGQDVALRCDPISGHVSLFWYQQALGQGPEFLTYFQNEAQLDKSGLPSDRFFAERPEGSVSTLKIQRTQQEDSAVYLCASSLTRGHGYTFGSGTRLTVV.

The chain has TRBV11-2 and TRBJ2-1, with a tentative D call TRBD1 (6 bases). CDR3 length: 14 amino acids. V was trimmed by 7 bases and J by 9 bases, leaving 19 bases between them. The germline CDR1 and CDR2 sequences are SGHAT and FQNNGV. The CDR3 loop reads CASTRERGNIEQFF. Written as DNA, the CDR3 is TGTGCCAGCACCAGGGAGAGGGGGAATATTGAGCAGTTCTTC.

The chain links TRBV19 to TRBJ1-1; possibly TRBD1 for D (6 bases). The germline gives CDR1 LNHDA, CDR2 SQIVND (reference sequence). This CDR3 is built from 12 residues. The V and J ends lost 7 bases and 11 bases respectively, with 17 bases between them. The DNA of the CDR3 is TGTGCCAGTAAAAGCGCAGGGGTGGAGGCTTTCTTT. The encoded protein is CASKSAGVEAFF.

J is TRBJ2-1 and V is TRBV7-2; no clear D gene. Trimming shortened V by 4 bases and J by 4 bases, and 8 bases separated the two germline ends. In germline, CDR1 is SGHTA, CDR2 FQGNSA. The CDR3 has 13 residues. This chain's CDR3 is CASSSHSYNEQFF. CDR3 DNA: TGTGCCAGCAGCTCCCACAGTTACAATGAGCAGTTCTTC.

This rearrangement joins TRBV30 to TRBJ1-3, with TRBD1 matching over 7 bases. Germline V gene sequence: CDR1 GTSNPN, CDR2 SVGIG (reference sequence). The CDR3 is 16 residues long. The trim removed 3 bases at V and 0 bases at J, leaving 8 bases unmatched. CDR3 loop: CAWSHGTEYSGNTIYF. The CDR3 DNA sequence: TGTGCCTGGAGCCACGGGACAGAGTACTCTGGAAACACCATATATTTT.

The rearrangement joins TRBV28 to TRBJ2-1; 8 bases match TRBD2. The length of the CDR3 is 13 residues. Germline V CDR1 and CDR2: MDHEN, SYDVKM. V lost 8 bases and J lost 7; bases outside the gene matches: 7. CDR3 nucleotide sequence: TGTGCCAGCTGCGGGGGGCCGCGTAATGAGCAGTTCTTC. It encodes CASCGGPRNEQFF.

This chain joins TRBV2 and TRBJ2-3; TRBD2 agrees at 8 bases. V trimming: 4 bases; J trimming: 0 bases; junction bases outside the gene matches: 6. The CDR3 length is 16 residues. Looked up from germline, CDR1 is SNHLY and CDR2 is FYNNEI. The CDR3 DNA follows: TGTGCCAGCAGTGGGAGGAGCGGGGGCAGCACAGATACGCAGTATTTT. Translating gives CASSGRSGGSTDTQYF.

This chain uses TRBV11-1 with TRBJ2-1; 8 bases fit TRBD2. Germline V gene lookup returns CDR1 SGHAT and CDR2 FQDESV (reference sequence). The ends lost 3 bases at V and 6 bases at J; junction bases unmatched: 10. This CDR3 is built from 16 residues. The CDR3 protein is CASSFLPGLGSNEQFF. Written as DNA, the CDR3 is TGTGCCAGCAGCTTTCTTCCGGGACTAGGATCCAATGAGCAGTTCTTC.

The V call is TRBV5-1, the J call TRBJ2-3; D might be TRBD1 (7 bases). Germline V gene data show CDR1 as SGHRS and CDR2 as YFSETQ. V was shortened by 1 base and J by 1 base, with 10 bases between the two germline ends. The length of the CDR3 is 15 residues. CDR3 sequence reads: CASSLTRGGTDTQYF. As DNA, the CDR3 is TGCGCCAGCAGCTTGACCAGGGGGGGCACAGATACGCAGTATTTT.

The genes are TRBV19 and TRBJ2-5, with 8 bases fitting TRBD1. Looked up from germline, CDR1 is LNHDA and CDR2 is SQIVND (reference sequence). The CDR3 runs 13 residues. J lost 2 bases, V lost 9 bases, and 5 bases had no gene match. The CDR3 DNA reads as TGTGCCAGCAACCGGGACAGGCAAGAGACCCAGTACTTC. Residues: CASNRDRQETQYF.

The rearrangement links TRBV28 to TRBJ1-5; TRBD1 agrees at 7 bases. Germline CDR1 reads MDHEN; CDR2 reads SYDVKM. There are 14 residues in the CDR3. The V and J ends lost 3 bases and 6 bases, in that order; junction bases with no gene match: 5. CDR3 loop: CASSFRGIGQPQHF. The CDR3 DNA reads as TGTGCCAGCAGTTTCAGGGGGATAGGTCAGCCCCAGCATTTT.

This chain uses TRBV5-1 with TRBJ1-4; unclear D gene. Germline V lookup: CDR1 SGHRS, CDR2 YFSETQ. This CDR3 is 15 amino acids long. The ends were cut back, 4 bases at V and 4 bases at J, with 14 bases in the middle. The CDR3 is CASSLSGQVNEKLFF. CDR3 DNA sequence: TGCGCCAGCAGCCTATCCGGGCAAGTTAATGAAAAACTGTTTTTT.

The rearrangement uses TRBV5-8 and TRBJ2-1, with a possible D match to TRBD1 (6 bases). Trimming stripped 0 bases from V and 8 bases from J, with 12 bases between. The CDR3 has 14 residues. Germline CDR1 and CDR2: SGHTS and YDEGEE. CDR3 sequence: CASSLVSGVDEQFF. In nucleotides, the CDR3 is TGTGCCAGCAGCTTGGTTTCAGGGGTCGATGAGCAGTTCTTC.

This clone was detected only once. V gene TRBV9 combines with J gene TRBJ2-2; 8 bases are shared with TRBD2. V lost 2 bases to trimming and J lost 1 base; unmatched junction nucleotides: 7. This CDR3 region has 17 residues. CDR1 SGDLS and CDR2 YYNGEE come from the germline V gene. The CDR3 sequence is CASSVSRRGGNTGELFF. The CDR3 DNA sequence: TGTGCCAGCAGCGTCTCCCGCCGGGGGGGGAACACCGGGGAGCTGTTTTTT. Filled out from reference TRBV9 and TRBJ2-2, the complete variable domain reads DSGVTQTPKHLITATGQRVTLRCSPRSGDLSVYWYQQSLDQGLQFLIQYYNGEERAKGNILERFSAQQFPDLHSELNLSSLELGDSALYFCASSVSRRGGNTGELFFGEGSRLTVL.

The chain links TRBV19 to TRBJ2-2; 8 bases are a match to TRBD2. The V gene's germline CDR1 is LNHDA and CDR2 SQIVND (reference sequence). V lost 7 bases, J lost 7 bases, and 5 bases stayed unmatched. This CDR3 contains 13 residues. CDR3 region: CASTKTSVGELFF. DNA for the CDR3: TGTGCCAGTACCAAGACTAGCGTCGGGGAGCTGTTTTTT.

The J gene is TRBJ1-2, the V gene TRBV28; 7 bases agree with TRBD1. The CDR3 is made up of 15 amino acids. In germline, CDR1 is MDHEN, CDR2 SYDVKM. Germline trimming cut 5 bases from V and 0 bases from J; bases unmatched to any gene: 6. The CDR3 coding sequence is TGTGCCAGCAGTCCCTCGACAGGGACTAACTATGGCTACACCTTC. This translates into CASSPSTGTNYGYTF.

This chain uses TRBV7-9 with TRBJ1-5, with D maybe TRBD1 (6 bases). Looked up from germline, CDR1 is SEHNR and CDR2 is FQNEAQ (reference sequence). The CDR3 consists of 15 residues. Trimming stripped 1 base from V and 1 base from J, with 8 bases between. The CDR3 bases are TGTGCCAGCAGCTTAGGGGGGGCGAGCAATCAGCCCCAGCATTTT. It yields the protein CASSLGGASNQPQHF.

CDR3 amino acids: CASSSWGTQDEKLFF. CDR3 in DNA: TGTGCCAGCAGTTCCTGGGGGACACAAGATGAAAAACTGTTTTTT. The chain is built from TRBV28 and TRBJ1-4; possibly TRBD1 for D (6 bases). Germline CDR1 MDHEN, CDR2 SYDVKM. V was trimmed by 4 bases and J by 6 bases, leaving 15 bases between them. This CDR3 contains 15 residues.

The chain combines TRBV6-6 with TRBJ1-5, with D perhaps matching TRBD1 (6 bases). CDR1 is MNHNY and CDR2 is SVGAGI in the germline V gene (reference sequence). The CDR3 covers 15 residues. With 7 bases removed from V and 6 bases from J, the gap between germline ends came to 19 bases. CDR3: CASTLGAGGVQPQHF. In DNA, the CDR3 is TGTGCCAGCACCCTGGGGGCGGGAGGGGTTCAGCCCCAGCATTTT.

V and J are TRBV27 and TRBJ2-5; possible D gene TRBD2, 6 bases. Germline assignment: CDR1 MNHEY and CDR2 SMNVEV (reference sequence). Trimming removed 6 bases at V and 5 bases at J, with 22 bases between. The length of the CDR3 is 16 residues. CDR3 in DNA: TGTGCCAGCAGCTTAACGTCCCGGGGGTCCGGGGAGACCCAGTACTTC. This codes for CASSLTSRGSGETQYF.

The CDR3 region has the DNA TGTGCCAGCAGTGAAGCGACGGGAGTGGCCACAGATACGCAGTATTTT. Translation gives CASSEATGVATDTQYF. The chain has TRBV6-1 and TRBJ2-3; weak D call: TRBD2 (6 bases). This CDR3 spans 16 amino acids. Germline values: CDR1 MNHNS, CDR2 SASEGT. The ends were cut back, 0 bases at V and 2 bases at J, with 12 bases in the middle.

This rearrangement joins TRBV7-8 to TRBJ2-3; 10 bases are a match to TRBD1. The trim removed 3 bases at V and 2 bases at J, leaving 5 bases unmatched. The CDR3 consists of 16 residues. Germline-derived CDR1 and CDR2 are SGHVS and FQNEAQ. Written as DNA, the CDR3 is TGTGCCAGCAGCTTCGCTGGGACAGGGGCCACAGATACGCAGTATTTT. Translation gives CASSFAGTGATDTQYF.

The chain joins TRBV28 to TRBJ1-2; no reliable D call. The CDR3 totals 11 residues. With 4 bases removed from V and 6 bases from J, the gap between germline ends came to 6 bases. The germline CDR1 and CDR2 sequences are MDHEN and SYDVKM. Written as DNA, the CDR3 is TGTGCCAGCAGTTCCCTGAATGGCTACACCTTC. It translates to CASSSLNGYTF.

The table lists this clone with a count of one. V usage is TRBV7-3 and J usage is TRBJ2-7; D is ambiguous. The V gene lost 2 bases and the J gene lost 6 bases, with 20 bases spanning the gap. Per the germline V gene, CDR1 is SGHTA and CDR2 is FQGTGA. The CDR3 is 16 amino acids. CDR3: CASSLELGIVFGEQYF. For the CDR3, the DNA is TGTGCCAGCAGCTTAGAGTTGGGGATAGTCTTCGGCGAGCAGTACTTC.